This T cell receptor beta chain was sequenced during a study of blood T cell repertoires in COVID-19. Study-wide context: Acute-phase and convalescent COVID-19 samples originated in the United States, Italy and Spain. T cells, B-cell-depleted T cells, or PBMCs provided the cDNA or gDNA that served as material.

During active infection, Seattle patients enrolled and were then monitored through disease. V dropped 5 bases and J dropped 4 bases, with 14 bases sitting between them. The length of the CDR3 is 14 residues. Looked up from germline, CDR1 is MNHEY and CDR2 is SVGEGT. In the source study's methods: Amplification with reference gene primers provided the estimates of nucleated cell counts. Generated by immunoSEQ multiplex PCR, the TCRdb table keeps only in-frame clones and is missing some. For V, J and clone size, that table is used; D and trimming come from the DNA. Of 150,000 to 200,000 clones in the sample, around 75% were seen once.

Specimen: peripheral blood. The rearrangement joins TRBV6-2 or TRBV6-3 to TRBJ1-2; D uncertain. The receptor was isolated from a woman in her thirties or forties with COVID-19, enrolled during active disease. CDR3 residues: CASSKPTVSYGYTF. CDR3 DNA sequence: TGTGCCAGCAGTAAGCCTACAGTTTCCTATGGCTACACCTTC.